This note documents a single T cell receptor beta chain sequence. Its antigen is undetermined. This sample was included in a study of cytomegalovirus exposure and HLA in healthy donors. Study observations and caveats: Investigators reported 164 TCR beta chains as tied to cytomegalovirus.

This CDR3 is 15 amino acids long. Germline CDR1 SGHTA, CDR2 FQGNSA. The V end lost 0 bases, the J end lost 0 bases, and 6 bases lay between the germline ends. The PCR made use of 60 Vbeta and 13 Jbeta primers. Assay used: immunoSEQ multiplex PCR; TCRdb lists only in-frame clones, some missing. The data show about 160,000 clones, roughly 84% seen once. This chain uses TRBV7-2 with TRBJ1-3; D gene ambiguous. The TCR was taken from a man younger than 30 in good health and CMV-seropositive. Sequencing was performed on PBMCs. CDR3 DNA: TGTGCCAGCAGCTTAGCGGGAGGCTCTGGAAACACCATATATTTT. Amino acid sequence: CASSLAGGSGNTIYF.